Below, 13 T cell receptor beta chains from the same sample are listed, as sequenced in a study of glioma-infiltrating T cells after dendritic cell vaccination (dated by TCRdb to 2016 to 2017). The time point label here, explained by the study, means: after dendritic cell vaccination, including at tumor progression/relapse. The receptor library was made with the immunoSEQ multiplex PCR assay. In its TCRdb copy, this immuneACCESS table keeps in-frame sequences only and misses some clones. Where compared with another copy, unresolved V genes explain less than half of these, and the others have no known cause. For this sample there are about 50,000 clones; around 91% appear just once. The top ten constitute 5.3% of the sample. The starting material was blood, obtained after dendritic cell vaccination. Every receptor here comes from a human donor with glioblastoma.

The chain is built from TRBV18 and TRBJ2-7; D is possibly TRBD2 (5 bases). Deletions cut 6 bases from V and 2 bases from J, with 17 bases between. The CDR3 totals 15 residues. Germline CDR1 and CDR2: KGHSH and LQKENI. The CDR3 loop is CASSYRTGSTYEQYF. Written as DNA, the CDR3 is TGTGCCAGCTCTTATCGGACGGGGAGCACCTACGAGCAGTACTTC. The full variable domain, completed using reference TRBV18 and TRBJ2-7, is NAGVMQNPRHLVRRRGQEARLRCSPMKGHSHVYWYRQLPEEGLKFMVYLQKENIIDESGMPKERFSAEFPKEGPSILRIQQVVRGDSAAYFCASSYRTGSTYEQYFGPGTRLTVT.

The CDR3, as DNA: TGTGCCAGCAGCGTAGAGGGGGACAGCTCCTACAATGAGCAGTTCTTC. Its translation is CASSVEGDSSYNEQFF. The gene calls are TRBV9 and TRBJ2-1, with 7 bases aligning to TRBD1. V trimming: 0 bases; J trimming: 0 bases; junction bases outside the gene matches: 3. Germline V gives CDR1 SGDLS, CDR2 YYNGEE. The CDR3 has 16 residues.

This chain joins TRBV5-1 and TRBJ2-2, with 8 bases matching TRBD1. Germline trimming cut 4 bases from V and 7 bases from J; bases unmatched to any gene: 21. The CDR3 is 19 residues long. The germline V gene encodes CDR1 SGHRS and CDR2 YFSETQ. The CDR3 here is CASSATLLWSRGQNGELFF. DNA of the CDR3: TGCGCCAGCAGCGCTACTTTGCTTTGGAGCAGGGGGCAGAACGGGGAGCTGTTTTTT.

The gene calls are TRBV6-5 and TRBJ1-1; 12 bases agree with TRBD1. Per germline, CDR1 MNHEY and CDR2 SVGAGI. V was clipped by 2 bases and J by 2 bases; unmatched bases: 3. This CDR3 region has 16 residues. CDR3 nucleotides: TGTGCCAGCAGTTACGGGGACAGGGGGCTAAACACTGAAGCTTTCTTT. Amino acid sequence: CASSYGDRGLNTEAFF.

The genes are TRBV7-6 and TRBJ2-7, with TRBD1 matching over 8 bases. V lost 5 bases and J lost 3; bases outside the gene matches: 6. The CDR3 extends over 14 amino acids. Looked up from germline, CDR1 is SGHVS and CDR2 is FNYEAQ. CDR3 nucleotides: TGTGCCAGCAGCATAGACAGGGGTAACTACGAGCAGTACTTC. Translated: CASSIDRGNYEQYF.

V and J are TRBV5-6 and TRBJ2-3, with D unresolved. CDR1 is SGHDT and CDR2 is YYEEEE in the germline V gene. Trimming removed 0 bases at V and 6 bases at J, with 11 bases between. The CDR3 has 14 amino acids. The CDR3 sequence: CASSLGRPGDTQYF. The CDR3 region has the DNA TGTGCCAGCAGCTTGGGGCGGCCTGGCGATACGCAGTATTTT.

The genes are TRBV9 and TRBJ2-7; 11 positions match TRBD2. From germline, CDR1 is SGDLS and CDR2 YYNGEE. The CDR3 extends over 15 amino acids. J was trimmed by 2 bases and V by 1 base; bases with no gene match: 2. DNA of the CDR3: TGTGCCAGCAGCGTAACTAGCGGGAGCACCTACGAGCAGTACTTC. This codes for CASSVTSGSTYEQYF.

The chain employs TRBV10-3 and TRBJ2-3; 9 bases line up with TRBD1. V was clipped by 8 bases and J by 5 bases; unmatched bases: 8. Germline V gene sequence: CDR1 ENHRY, CDR2 SYGVKD. The CDR3 totals 14 residues. DNA for the CDR3: TGTGCCATCGCGACGGGACAGGGAATAGATACGCAGTATTTT. It codes for CAIATGQGIDTQYF.

The rearrangement uses TRBV7-2 and TRBJ2-5; TRBD1 agrees at 8 bases. Looked up from germline, CDR1 is SGHTA and CDR2 is FQGNSA. Trimming at V came to 2 bases and at J to 5 bases, leaving 7 bases not matched to a gene. CDR3 length equals 15 residues. CDR3 DNA: TGTGCCAGCAGCTTAACCGACAGGGGTGGGGAGACCCAGTACTTC. The encoded protein is CASSLTDRGGETQYF.

The rearrangement uses TRBV7-9 and TRBJ2-3, with 10 bases that match TRBD2. Germline CDR1 and CDR2: SEHNR and FQNEAQ (reference sequence). J gave up 0 bases and V 2 bases, and 2 bases lay outside the gene matches. The CDR3 extends over 16 amino acids. The CDR3 loop is CASSLQLAGSTDTQYF. As DNA, the CDR3 is TGTGCCAGCAGCTTACAACTAGCGGGGAGCACAGATACGCAGTATTTT.

This clone showed up just once. The CDR3 sequence is CASLAGVESEQFF. The CDR3 DNA reads as TGTGCCAGCTTGGCGGGAGTGGAGAGTGAGCAGTTCTTC. The V call is TRBV5-8, the J call TRBJ2-1, with TRBD2 matching over 7 bases. The ends lost 7 bases at V and 9 bases at J; junction bases unmatched: 10. This CDR3 has 13 residues. CDR1 SGHTS and CDR2 YDEGEE come from the germline V gene. Full variable domain (remainder filled in from reference TRBV5-8 and TRBJ2-1): EAGVTQSPTHLIKTRGQQATLRCSPISGHTSVYWYQQALGLGLQFLLWYDEGEERNRGNFPPRFSGRQFPNYSSELNVNALELEDSALYLCASLAGVESEQFFGPGTRLTVL.

The V call is TRBV5-5, the J call TRBJ2-1; 7 bases align to TRBD1. J was trimmed by 6 bases and V by 4 bases; bases with no gene match: 7. The CDR3 has 14 amino acids. The germline V gene encodes CDR1 SGHKS and CDR2 YYEKEE (reference sequence). The CDR3 spells CASSRDSLTNEQFF. In nucleotides, the CDR3 is TGTGCCAGCAGCCGGGACAGTCTAACCAATGAGCAGTTCTTC. The full variable domain, its missing parts supplied by reference TRBV5-5 and TRBJ2-1, is DAGVTQSPTHLIKTRGQQVTLRCSPISGHKSVSWYQQVLGQGPQFIFQYYEKEERGRGNFPDRFSARQFPNYSSELNVNALLLGDSALYLCASSRDSLTNEQFFGPGTRLTVL.

V is TRBV13 and J is TRBJ2-7; TRBD2 aligns across 9 bases. The V gene's germline CDR1 is PRHDT and CDR2 FYEKMQ (reference sequence). The CDR3 contains 14 residues. The V segment lost 3 bases and the J segment 2 bases; nucleotides outside the gene matches: 2. This chain's CDR3 is CASSFGTSTYEQYF. Written as DNA, the CDR3 is TGTGCCAGCAGCTTCGGGACTAGCACCTACGAGCAGTACTTC. Variable domain in full (rest from reference TRBV13 and TRBJ2-7): AAGVIQSPRHLIKEKRETATLKCYPIPRHDTVYWYQQGPGQDPQFLISFYEKMQSDKGSIPDRFSAQQFSDYHSELNMSSLELGDSALYFCASSFGTSTYEQYFGPGTRLTVT.